Listed below are T cell receptor beta chains from one sample, sequenced in a study of OX40 agonist ivuxolimab in advanced cancers. Profiling relied on immunoSEQ multiplex PCR, and the TCRdb table lists in-frame clones only, not all of them. The sample has approximately 7,000 clones, less than 95% seen once. The sequencing here drew on CD4+ or CD8+ T cells sorted from blood, taken in a trial of the OX40 agonist ivuxolimab. These receptors were collected from an adult with an advanced solid tumor such as melanoma, head and neck, liver or kidney cancer. Each CDR3 is given with its conserved first and last residue. Fields, in order: J gene, V gene, clone size, D gene, CDR3 DNA, CDR3 protein. A D gene is named only where the DNA matches it firmly. Size is omitted from some rows. Given values are once, few, many or a class for expanded clones.

TRBJ2-7 TRBV18 - - TGTGCCAGCTCACCGTTCGGGAGATCCTACGAGCAGTACTTC CASSPFGRSYEQYF
TRBJ2-7 TRBV25-1 - - TGTGCCAGCAGTCGGCAGGGATGGGACGAGCAGTACTTC CASSRQGWDEQYF
TRBJ2-7 TRBV15 - - TGTGCCACCAGCAGACTAGGGGGGGGCGCTTACTACGAGCAGTACTTC CATSRLGGGAYYEQYF
TRBJ2-5 TRBV28 - - TGTGCCAGCACCCCAGGGGTGATGGAGACCCAGTACTTC CASTPGVMETQYF
TRBJ2-3 TRBV6-1 - - TGTGCCAGCAGTGAGCTAAGCGGCGATACGCAGTATTTT CASSELSGDTQYF
TRBJ2-1 TRBV12-5 - - TGTGCTAGTGGTTCCCTAGGGGGAGGGCCCTTCTTC CASGSLGGGPFF
TRBJ1-1 TRBV6-5 - TRBD1 TGTGCCAGCAGTTACCTCAACAGACAGGGTGAAGCTTTCTTT CASSYLNRQGEAFF
TRBJ1-2 TRBV27 - - TGTGCCAGCAGTTTATCCGGAACAGGGATTTCAACTGGCTACACCTTC CASSLSGTGISTGYTF
TRBJ2-2 TRBV10-1 - - TGCGCCAGCAGCGACGACAGACTGAACACCGGGGAGCTGTTTTTT CASSDDRLNTGELFF
TRBJ2-2 TRBV7-2 - - TGTGCCAGCAGCTTTCTCAGGACAAGGAACACCGGGGAGCTGTTTTTT CASSFLRTRNTGELFF
TRBJ2-2 TRBV5-1 - - TGCGCCAGTCGCCCGGCGATTGGGACCGGGGAGCTGTTTTTT CASRPAIGTGELFF
TRBJ2-3 TRBV11-2 - TRBD2 TGTGCCAGCAGCGCCAGACTAGCGGACACAGATACGCAGTATTTT CASSARLADTDTQYF
TRBJ1-1 TRBV27 - - TGTGCCAGCACGAAAGCGGGGGGAGGGCTCACTGAAGCTTTCTTT CASTKAGGGLTEAFF
TRBJ1-1 TRBV10-2 - - TGCGCCAGTTCGATGGTCACTGAAGCTTTCTTT CASSMVTEAFF
TRBJ1-1 TRBV29-1 few TRBD1 TGCAGCGTCCTGGACAGGAAGAACACTGAAGCTTTCTTT CSVLDRKNTEAFF
TRBJ1-5 TRBV28 - TRBD1 TGTGCCAGCAGCTCCGGACAGGGGAGGCAGCCCCAGCATTTT CASSSGQGRQPQHF
TRBJ1-5 TRBV28 - - TGTGCCAGCAGTTATCGTTATCAGCCCCAGCATTTT CASSYRYQPQHF
TRBJ1-2 TRBV28 few - TGTGCCAGCAGTTCCCCCGGGACAAATACTAACTATGGCTACACCTTC CASSSPGTNTNYGYTF
TRBJ1-1 TRBV5-6 - TRBD1 TGTGCCAGCAGCTTCCAGGGGGCCCGCCTTATGAACACTGAAGCTTTCTTT CASSFQGARLMNTEAFF
TRBJ2-1 TRBV6-5 - - TGTGCCAGCCGAACATACTCACTAGTCTACAATGAGCAGTTCTTC CASRTYSLVYNEQFF
TRBJ2-7 TRBV27 - - TGTGCCAGCAGTTTATCACGTGTTGGAAACGAGCAGTACTTC CASSLSRVGNEQYF
TRBJ2-1 TRBV19 - - TGTGCCAGTAGTAGGTCTTCAGGGGCTCTCGCCAACCCCGACTACAATGAGCAGTTCTTC CASSRSSGALANPDYNEQFF
TRBJ1-5 TRBV27 few TRBD1 TGTGCCAGCAGCGCCTACAGGGGCGCTACCAATCAGCCCCAGCATTTT CASSAYRGATNQPQHF
TRBJ2-5 TRBV18 - - TGTGCCAGCTCACCACTCTCCGGGACCCAAGAGACCCAGTACTTC CASSPLSGTQETQYF
TRBJ2-1 TRBV9 - - TGTGCCAGCAGCGAGACAATAGCGGTTGGGGACAATGAGCAGTTCTTC CASSETIAVGDNEQFF
TRBJ1-2 TRBV4-1 - - TGCGCCAGCAGCCAAGAGATTCTGCAGGGCCCCTTCTATGGCTACACCTTC CASSQEILQGPFYGYTF
TRBJ2-3 TRBV4-1 - TRBD1 TGCGCCAGCAGCCAAGCTGGACAGGACACTCCCACAGATACGCAGTATTTT CASSQAGQDTPTDTQYF
TRBJ2-5 TRBV19 - - TGTGCCAGTAGTTTTACAGGGTACCAAGAGACCCAGTACTTC CASSFTGYQETQYF
TRBJ2-7 TRBV7-8 - TRBD2 TGTGCCAGCAGTCTTTTGACTAGCGGGACCTCCTACGAGCAGTACTTC CASSLLTSGTSYEQYF
TRBJ1-2 TRBV28 - - TGTGCCAGCAGTTTACTCAGGTACTATGGCTACACCTTC CASSLLRYYGYTF
TRBJ2-1 TRBV2 once - TGTGCCAGCTACTCCTACAATGAGCAGTTCTTC CASYSYNEQFF
TRBJ2-5 TRBV5-4 - - TGTGCCAGCAGCTTGGCTGCGCAAGAGACCCAGTACTTC CASSLAAQETQYF
TRBJ2-3 TRBV15 - TRBD2 TGTGCCATCGGACTAGCGAAAGATACGCAGTATTTT CAIGLAKDTQYF
TRBJ1-3 TRBV7-9 - - TGTGCCAGCAACACCGATTCTGGAAACACCATATATTTT CASNTDSGNTIYF
TRBJ2-7 TRBV10-3 once - TGTGCCATCTCCGGCAGTGCCTACGAGCAGTACTTC CAISGSAYEQYF